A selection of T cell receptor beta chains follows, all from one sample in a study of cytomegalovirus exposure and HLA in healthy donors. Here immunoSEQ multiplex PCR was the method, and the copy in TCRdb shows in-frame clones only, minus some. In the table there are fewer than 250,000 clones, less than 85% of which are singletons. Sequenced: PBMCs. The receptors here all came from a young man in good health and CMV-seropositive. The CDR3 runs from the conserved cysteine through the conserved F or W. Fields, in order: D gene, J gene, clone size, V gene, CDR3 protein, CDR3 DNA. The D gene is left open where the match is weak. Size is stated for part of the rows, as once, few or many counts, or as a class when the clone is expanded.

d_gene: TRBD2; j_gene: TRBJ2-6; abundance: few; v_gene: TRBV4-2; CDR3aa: CASSQDPQVAGVPRSGANVLTF; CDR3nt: TGTGCCAGCAGCCAAGACCCGCAGGTAGCGGGAGTTCCCCGCTCTGGGGCCAACGTCCTGACTTTC
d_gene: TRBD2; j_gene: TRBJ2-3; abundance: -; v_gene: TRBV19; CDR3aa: CASKAGGGGDTQYF; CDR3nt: TGTGCCAGTAAGGCGGGAGGTGGGGGAGATACGCAGTATTTT
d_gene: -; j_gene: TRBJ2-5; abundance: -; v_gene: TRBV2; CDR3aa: CASGGETQYF; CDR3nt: TGTGCCAGCGGGGGCGAGACCCAGTACTTC
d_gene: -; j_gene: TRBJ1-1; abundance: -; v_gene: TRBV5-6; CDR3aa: CASSLATGLTEAFF; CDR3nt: TGTGCCAGCAGCTTGGCAACAGGGTTAACTGAAGCTTTCTTT
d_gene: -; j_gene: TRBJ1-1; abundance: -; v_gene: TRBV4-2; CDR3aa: CASSPDLRDQEAFF; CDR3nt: TGTGCCAGCAGCCCGGACCTCAGGGATCAAGAAGCTTTCTTT
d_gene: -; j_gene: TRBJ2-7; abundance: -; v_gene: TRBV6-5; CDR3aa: CASSQGSSYEQYF; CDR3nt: TGTGCCAGCAGTCAGGGGAGCTCCTACGAGCAGTACTTC
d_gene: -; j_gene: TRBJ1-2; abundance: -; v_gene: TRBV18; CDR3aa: CVSSPPTEGVYGYTF; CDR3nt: TGTGTCAGCTCACCCCCGACAGAAGGGGTCTATGGCTACACCTTC
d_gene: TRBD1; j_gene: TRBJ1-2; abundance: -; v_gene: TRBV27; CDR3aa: CASSLGTGYQGYTF; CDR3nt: TGTGCCAGCAGTTTAGGGACAGGCTATCAGGGCTACACCTTC
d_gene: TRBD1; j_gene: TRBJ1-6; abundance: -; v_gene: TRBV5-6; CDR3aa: CASSFRTGSRKPLHF; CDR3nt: TGTGCCAGCAGCTTCCGGACAGGGAGTAGAAAACCCCTCCACTTT
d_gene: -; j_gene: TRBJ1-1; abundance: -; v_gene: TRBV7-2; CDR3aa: CASSLAAGAGTEAFF; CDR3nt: TGTGCCAGCAGCTTAGCGGCGGGGGCGGGTACTGAAGCTTTCTTT
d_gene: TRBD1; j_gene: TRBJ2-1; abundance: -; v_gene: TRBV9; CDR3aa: CASSASPGQGAYNEQFF; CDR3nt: TGTGCCAGCAGCGCTTCGCCGGGACAGGGGGCCTACAATGAGCAGTTCTTC
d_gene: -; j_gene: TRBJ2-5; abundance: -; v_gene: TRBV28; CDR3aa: CASSPRGAPETQYF; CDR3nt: TGTGCCAGCAGCCCCCGGGGGGCGCCGGAGACCCAGTACTTC
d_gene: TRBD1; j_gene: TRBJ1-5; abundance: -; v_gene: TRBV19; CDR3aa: CASSTGGQGGQPQHF; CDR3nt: TGTGCCAGTAGTACCGGGGGACAGGGGGGCCAGCCCCAGCATTTT
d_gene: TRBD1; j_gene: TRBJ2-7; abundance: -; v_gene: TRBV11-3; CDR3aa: CASSQGQAASYEQYF; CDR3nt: TGTGCCAGCAGCCAAGGACAGGCCGCCTCCTACGAGCAGTACTTC
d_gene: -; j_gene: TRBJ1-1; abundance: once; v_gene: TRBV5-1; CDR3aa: CASSLPGSTEAFF; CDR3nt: TGCGCCAGCAGCCTTCCCGGGTCCACTGAAGCTTTCTTT